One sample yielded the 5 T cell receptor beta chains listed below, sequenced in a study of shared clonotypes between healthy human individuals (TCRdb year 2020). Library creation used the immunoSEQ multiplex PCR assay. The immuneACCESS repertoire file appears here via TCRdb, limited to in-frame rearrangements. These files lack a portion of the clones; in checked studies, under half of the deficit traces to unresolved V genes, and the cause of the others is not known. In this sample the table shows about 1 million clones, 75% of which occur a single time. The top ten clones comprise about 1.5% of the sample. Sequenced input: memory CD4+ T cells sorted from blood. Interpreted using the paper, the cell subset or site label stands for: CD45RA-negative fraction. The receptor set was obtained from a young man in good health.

The CDR3 loop reads CASMSVSPGELFF. CDR3 coding DNA: TGTGCCAGCATGAGCGTTTCCCCCGGGGAGCTGTTTTTT. V is TRBV6-1 and J is TRBJ2-2; D gene unclear. CDR3 size: 13 residues. The germline V and J ends were trimmed by 7 bases and 6 bases, with 12 bases remaining between them. From germline, CDR1 is MNHNS and CDR2 SASEGT.

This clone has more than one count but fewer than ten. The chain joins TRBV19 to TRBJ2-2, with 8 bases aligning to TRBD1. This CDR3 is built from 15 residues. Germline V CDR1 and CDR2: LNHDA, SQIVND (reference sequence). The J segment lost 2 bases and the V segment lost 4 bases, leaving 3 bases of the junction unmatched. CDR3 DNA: TGTGCCAGTAGTACGACAGGGGTTAACACCGGGGAGCTGTTTTTT. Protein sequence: CASSTTGVNTGELFF.

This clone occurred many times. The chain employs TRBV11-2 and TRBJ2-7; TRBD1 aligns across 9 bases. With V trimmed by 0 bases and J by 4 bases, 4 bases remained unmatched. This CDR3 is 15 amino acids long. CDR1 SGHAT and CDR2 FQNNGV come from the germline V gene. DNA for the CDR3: TGTGCCAGCAGCTTAGAAGGGACAGGGAAATACGAGCAGTACTTC. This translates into CASSLEGTGKYEQYF.

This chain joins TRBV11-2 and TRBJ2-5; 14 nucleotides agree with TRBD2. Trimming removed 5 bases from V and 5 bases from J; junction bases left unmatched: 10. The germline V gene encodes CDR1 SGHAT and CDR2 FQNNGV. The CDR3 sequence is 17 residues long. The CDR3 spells CASSPRTSGGPGETQYF. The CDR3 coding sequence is TGTGCCAGCAGCCCGAGGACTAGCGGGGGGCCGGGGGAGACCCAGTACTTC.

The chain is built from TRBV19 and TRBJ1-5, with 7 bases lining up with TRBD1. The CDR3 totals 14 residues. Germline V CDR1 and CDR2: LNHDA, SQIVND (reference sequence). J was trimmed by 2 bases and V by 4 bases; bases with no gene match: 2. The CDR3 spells CASSRQGGNQPQHF. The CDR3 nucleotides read TGTGCCAGTAGTAGACAGGGTGGCAATCAGCCCCAGCATTTT.